The text below deals with one T cell receptor (beta chain). This clonotype has a handful of counts. This clone's antigen is unknown. One base away there is no much larger clone; base qualities are not given. Library preparation employed 5' RACE. The sequencer was a NextSeq 500. The TCR library protocol attached a unique molecular identifier to each TCR cDNA molecule to allow correction of PCR and sequencing errors. Under the source paper's analysis protocol: TCR identification, UMI-based error correction and CDR3 extraction were performed with Decombinator tools. TCRs above a frequency of 2 per 1,000, corresponding to the top 1% of the tumor frequency distribution, were defined as expanded. Expanded tumor TCRs statistically deemed absent (corrected P<0.05) from at least one tumor region were classed as regional, and all other expanded tumor TCRs were classed as ubiquitous. Each repertoire was subsampled 100 times to 5,000 TCRs, after which Renyi diversity was computed with the R vegan package. CDR3 similarity networks were constructed using string-kernel similarity of amino acid triplets, with links drawn between CDR3s whose pairwise similarity was above 0.82. The public reads were reanalyzed by TCRdb: fastp trimming at Q25, MiXCR alignment, in-frame beta chains only. Here each entry gathers all rows of one CDR3 protein and keeps the most common genes and DNA. It is TCRdb's table, rather than the study itself, that gives the V and J calls and clone size. The sample table records about 18,000 distinct CDR3 sequences; about 7.5% of these occur just once. The ten most abundant clones make up roughly 23% of the sample.

The germline V gene provides CDR1 MNHEY and CDR2 SVGEGT. The CDR3 contains 15 residues, cysteine and phenylalanine counted. Only CDR3 DNA is held: 45 bases, read in frame from base 1. Deletion took 0 bases off V and 7 bases off J, with a span of 12 bases between the germline ends. What this sample's time point label stands for: sample taken at primary tumor resection. Donors were about 70 patients with early-stage, untreated non-small cell lung cancer from the lung TRACERx cohort. Without any cell sorting, TCR sequencing was performed on whole RNA extracted either from tumor and nontumor lung tissue or from cryopreserved PBMC samples. A patient was chosen for TCR sequencing only when enough RNA was available from at least two tumor regions. Tumor and adjacent nontumor lung specimens were reviewed by a lung pathologist before selection. The data stem from a study of spatial heterogeneity in lung cancer (dated by TCRdb to between 2017 and 2020). For the study in its entirety: Beta-chain transcripts were consistently detected in greater numbers than alpha-chain transcripts, which likely reflects a higher abundance of beta-chain transcripts. In tumor regions, TCR transcript counts showed a strong correlation with a T cell transcriptional module score derived from matched bulk RNA-seq. In the raw uncorrected reads, each unique combination of TCR and UMI appeared more than ten times on average. In non-small cell lung cancer, the study made a quantitative comparison of TCR alpha and beta repertoires among multiple tumor regions, matched nontumor lung and blood. The study linked features of the TCR repertoire to counts of nonsynonymous mutations, which were determined by whole-exome sequencing of tumor tissue. At surgery, both alpha and beta chains were TCR-sequenced in fewer than 250 tumor regions, roughly 64 matched nontumor lung samples and 56 PBMC samples.

The investigation overall reported the following: Additional single-cell paired TCR alpha and beta sequencing was considered necessary to confirm, at a functional level, the hypothesis that regional TCRs recognize regional mutations. TCR-seq coverage of tumor T cells was estimated to be only 7% to 7.5% for alpha chains and about 13% for beta chains. Counts of ubiquitous and regional expanded TCRs were found to correlate with counts of ubiquitous and regional nonsynonymous mutations, respectively. A correlation was observed between the number of expanded intratumoral alpha and beta TCRs and the tumor nonsynonymous mutation count.

This clonotype originated in a male donor with early-stage non-small cell lung cancer. This chain is built from TRBV6-2 or TRBV6-3 and TRBJ2-2; the D gene cannot be resolved reliably. The source material was lung tumor tissue, sampled at surgery. The CDR3: CASSYSELDGGELFF. The sequenced DNA is TGTGCCAGCAGTTACTCGGAACTGGATGGCGGGGAGCTGTTTTTT.